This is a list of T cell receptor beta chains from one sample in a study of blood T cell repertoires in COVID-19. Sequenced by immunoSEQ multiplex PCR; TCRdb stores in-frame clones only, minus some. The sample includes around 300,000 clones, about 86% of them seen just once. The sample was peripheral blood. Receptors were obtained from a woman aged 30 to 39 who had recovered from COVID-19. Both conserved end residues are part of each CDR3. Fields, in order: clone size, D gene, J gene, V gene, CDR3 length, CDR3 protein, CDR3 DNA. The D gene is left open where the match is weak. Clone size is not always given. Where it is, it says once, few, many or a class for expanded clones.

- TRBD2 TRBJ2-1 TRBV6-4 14 CASSASGDYNEQFF TGTGCCAGCAGTGCTAGCGGGGATTACAATGAGCAGTTCTTC
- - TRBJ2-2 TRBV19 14 CASRSGVSTGELFF TGTGCCAGCCGATCGGGGGTTTCCACCGGGGAGCTGTTTTTT
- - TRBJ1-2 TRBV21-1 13 CATPGGSGYGYTF TGTGCCACCCCAGGGGGCTCGGGCTATGGCTACACCTTC
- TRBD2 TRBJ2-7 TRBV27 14 CASSFLAGGHEQYF TGTGCCAGCAGTTTCCTAGCGGGAGGCCACGAGCAGTACTTC
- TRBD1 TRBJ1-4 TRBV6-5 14 CASSPWDRGEKLFF TGTGCCAGCAGCCCCTGGGACAGGGGTGAAAAACTGTTTTTT
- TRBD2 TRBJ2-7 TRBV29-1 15 CSVQPLAGGKPEQYF TGCAGCGTTCAACCGTTAGCGGGAGGAAAGCCCGAGCAGTACTTC
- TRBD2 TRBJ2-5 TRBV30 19 CAWSVQSQILSGGAETQYF TGTGCCTGGAGTGTACAATCACAGATTCTGAGCGGGGGGGCGGAGACCCAGTACTTC
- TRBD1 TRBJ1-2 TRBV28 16 CATYNRDRVENYGYTF TGTGCCACTTACAACCGGGACAGGGTTGAGAACTATGGCTACACCTTC
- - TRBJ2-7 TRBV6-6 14 CASNGGTRVPEQYF TGTGCCAGCAATGGGGGGACGAGGGTCCCCGAGCAGTACTTC
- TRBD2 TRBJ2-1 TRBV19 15 CASSISSSGRYEQFF TGTGCCAGTAGTATCAGTTCTAGCGGGAGGTACGAGCAGTTCTTC
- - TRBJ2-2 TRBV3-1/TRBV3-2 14 CASSQVRSTGELFF TGTGCCAGCAGCCAGGTGAGGAGCACCGGGGAGCTGTTTTTT
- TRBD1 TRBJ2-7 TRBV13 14 CASSPGTGDYEQYF TGTGCCAGCAGCCCCGGGACAGGGGACTACGAGCAGTACTTC
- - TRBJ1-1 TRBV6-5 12 CASSLEFTEAFF TGTGCCAGCAGTTTGGAGTTTACTGAAGCTTTCTTT
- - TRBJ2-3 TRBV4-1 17 CASSQDTQRPRTDTQYF TGCGCCAGCAGCCAAGATACCCAGCGGCCTCGCACAGATACGCAGTATTTT
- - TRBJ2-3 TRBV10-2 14 CASATPGKSDTQYF TGCGCCAGCGCCACCCCCGGGAAATCAGATACGCAGTATTTT
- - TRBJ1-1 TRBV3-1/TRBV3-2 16 CASSQDLSQMGSEAFF TGTGCCAGCAGCCAAGATCTTAGCCAAATGGGGAGTGAAGCTTTCTTT
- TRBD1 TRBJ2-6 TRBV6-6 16 CASSRDRGTGANVLTF TGTGCCAGCAGTCGGGACAGGGGAACCGGGGCCAACGTCCTGACTTTC
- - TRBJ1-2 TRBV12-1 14 CASSFGGRSDGYTF TGTGCCAGCAGCTTTGGGGGCAGGTCGGATGGCTACACCTTC
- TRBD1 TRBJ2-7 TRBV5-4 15 CASSKAGTGAYEQYF TGTGCCAGCAGCAAGGCCGGGACAGGGGCGTACGAGCAGTACTTC
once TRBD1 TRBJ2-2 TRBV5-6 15 CASSFGTGETGELFF TGTGCCAGCAGCTTCGGGACAGGGGAAACCGGGGAGCTGTTTTTT
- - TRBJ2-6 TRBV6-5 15 CASALGDSGANVLTF TGTGCCAGCGCGCTAGGGGACTCTGGGGCCAACGTCCTGACTTTC
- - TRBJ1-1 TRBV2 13 CASTGTLNTEAFF TGTGCCAGCACTGGGACATTGAACACTGAAGCTTTCTTT
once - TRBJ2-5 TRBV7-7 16 CASSQRRGQGQETQYF TGTGCTAGCAGCCAAAGGCGGGGCCAGGGCCAAGAGACCCAGTACTTC